One and the same sample provided the 8 T cell receptor beta chains below, sequenced in a study of control samples from healthy donors and cancer patients. TCRdb's table, derived via immunoSEQ multiplex PCR, lists solely in-frame clones and lacks some. The table lists some 48,000 clones, 93% of them singletons. The specimen sequenced was PBMCs. Receptor source: a woman in her forties or fifties with head and neck cancer.

The rearrangement joins TRBV7-2 to TRBJ2-2; D perhaps matches TRBD1 (6 bases). Germline CDR1 SGHTA, CDR2 FQGNSA. Trimming removed 4 bases at V and 5 bases at J, with 11 bases between. This CDR3 contains 14 residues. The CDR3 spells CASSSQGSTGELFF. CDR3 nucleotide sequence: TGTGCCAGCAGCTCCCAGGGGTCGACCGGGGAGCTGTTTTTT.

The chain carries TRBV2 and TRBJ2-2; 9 bases are shared with TRBD2. V lost 11 bases to trimming and J lost 6 bases; unmatched junction nucleotides: 13. The CDR3 is 15 amino acids. Germline V gives CDR1 SNHLY, CDR2 FYNNEI. This CDR3 reads CARKGGGGASGELFF. For the CDR3, the DNA is TGTGCCCGCAAGGGCGGCGGGGGGGCTTCCGGGGAGCTGTTTTTT.

The table lists this clone with a few counts. The genes are TRBV18 and TRBJ2-1, with D perhaps TRBD1 or TRBD2 (6 bases each). Trimming took off 2 bases at V and 1 base at J, with 9 bases between the two ends. CDR3 length: 15 amino acids. Germline V lookup: CDR1 KGHSH, CDR2 LQKENI. CDR3 sequence: CASSPGGTSYNEQFF. DNA for the CDR3: TGTGCCAGCTCACCAGGCGGGACATCCTACAATGAGCAGTTCTTC.

This clone occurred once. The chain couples TRBV24-1 to TRBJ1-2, with D possibly matching TRBD1 (6 bases). Trimming left V 3 bases short and J 4 bases short, with 14 bases between. The CDR3 is made up of 15 amino acids. Looked up from germline, CDR1 is KGHDR and CDR2 is SFDVKD. CDR3 coding DNA: TGTGCCACCAGTGATGGGGGTACAGGGATCTATGGCTACACCTTC. Translation gives CATSDGGTGIYGYTF.

The CDR3 DNA follows: TGTGCCAGCAGGCCGACAGGATCCTATGGCTACACCTTC. It is translated as CASRPTGSYGYTF. The chain couples TRBV27 to TRBJ1-2; D perhaps matches TRBD1 (6 bases). Trimming pared 6 bases from V and 4 bases from J, leaving 12 bases between. The germline V gene encodes CDR1 MNHEY and CDR2 SMNVEV (reference sequence). The CDR3 contains 13 residues.

The rearrangement uses TRBV14 and TRBJ2-2; D is unclear. This CDR3 is 12 amino acids long. Trimming removed 4 bases from V and 6 bases from J, with 6 bases in between. Germline assignment: CDR1 SGHDN and CDR2 FVKESK. The CDR3 is CASSLHSGELFF. The CDR3, as DNA: TGTGCCAGCAGCCTCCATTCCGGGGAGCTGTTTTTT.

The chain joins TRBV19 to TRBJ1-5; D gene uncertain. Trimming took off 1 base at V and 4 bases at J, with 14 bases between the two ends. CDR1 is LNHDA, CDR2 SQIVND, per germline (reference sequence). CDR3 length equals 16 residues. This CDR3 is CASSIGEPAFNQPQHF. The CDR3 coding sequence is TGTGCCAGTAGTATAGGCGAACCGGCCTTTAATCAGCCCCAGCATTTT.

The table lists this clone with a count of one. The CDR3 nucleotides read TGTGCCAGCAGCCAAGATTCCGGGACAGGGAGGTTTTTT. As protein: CASSQDSGTGRFF. The gene calls are TRBV14 and TRBJ1-4, with 9 bases that match TRBD1. The length of the CDR3 is 13 residues. The germline gives CDR1 SGHDN, CDR2 FVKESK. The ends lost 0 bases at V and 16 bases at J; junction bases unmatched: 6.